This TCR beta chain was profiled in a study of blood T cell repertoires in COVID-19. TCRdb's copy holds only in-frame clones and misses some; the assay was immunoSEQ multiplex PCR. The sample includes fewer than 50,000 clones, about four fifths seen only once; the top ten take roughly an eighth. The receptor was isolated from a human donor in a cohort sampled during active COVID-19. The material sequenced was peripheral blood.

The CDR3 nucleotides are TGTGCCAGCAGCGCCTCGACAGGGAACTTCTACAATGAGCAGTTCTTC. Residues: CASSASTGNFYNEQFF. This sequence joins TRBV9 and TRBJ2-1; 7 positions agree with TRBD1. Germline V lookup: CDR1 SGDLS, CDR2 YYNGEE. The CDR3 totals 16 residues. Losses at the gene ends were 3 bases for V and 3 bases for J; bases not matched to a gene: 9.